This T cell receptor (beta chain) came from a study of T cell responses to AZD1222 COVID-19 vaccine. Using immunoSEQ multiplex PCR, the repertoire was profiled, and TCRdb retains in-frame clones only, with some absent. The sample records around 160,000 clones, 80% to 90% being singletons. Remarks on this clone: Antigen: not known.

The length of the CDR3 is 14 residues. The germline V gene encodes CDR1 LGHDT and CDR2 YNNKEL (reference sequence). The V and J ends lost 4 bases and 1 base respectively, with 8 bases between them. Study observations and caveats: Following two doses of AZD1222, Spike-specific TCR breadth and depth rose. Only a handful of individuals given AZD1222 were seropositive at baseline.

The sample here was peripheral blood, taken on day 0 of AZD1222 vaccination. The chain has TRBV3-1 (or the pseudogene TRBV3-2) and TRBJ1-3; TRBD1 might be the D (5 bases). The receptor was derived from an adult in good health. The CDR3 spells CASSLAGSGNTIYF. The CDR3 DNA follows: TGTGCCAGCAGCCTAGCAGGGTCTGGAAACACCATATATTTT.